This TCR beta chain was retrieved from a study of regulatory T cells in long-lasting Graves disease. Specified time point: newly diagnosed GD, antithyroid drugs for less than 3 months. PBMC-extracted RNA yielded the TCR library. The CDR3 extends over 15 amino acids. The J segment lost 5 bases and the V segment lost 6 bases, leaving 12 bases of the junction unmatched. Germline CDR1 and CDR2: LNHDA and SQIVND (reference sequence). Construction of the TCR beta libraries employed iRepertoire HTBI primers in conjunction with Arm-PCR of CDR3 regions. TCRdb fed the multiplex PCR reads into MiXCR, producing one record per CDR3 protein. The profile shows over 500,000 distinct CDR3 sequences, 16% of them singletons. These data also featured in a second study, about T cells in Graves' hyperthyroidism and ophthalmopathy.

The sequence derives from a woman in her thirties with Graves disease. The chain is built from TRBV19 and TRBJ2-5, with 7 bases that match TRBD1. This specimen was peripheral blood mononuclear cells (PBMCs), taken at new diagnosis, from a patient treated with antithyroid drugs. The CDR3 sequence is CASSEGPRGRETQYF. CDR3 coding DNA: TGTGCCAGTAGCGAAGGGCCTAGGGGGCGGGAGACCCAGTACTTC.